A selection of T cell receptor beta chains follows, all from one sample in a study of T-cell memory formation after mild COVID-19. MiXCR was run by TCRdb on the 5' RACE reads, yielding one entry per CDR3 protein. The sample carries about 290,000 distinct CDR3 sequences, roughly 15% recorded once. Sequenced input: PBMCs or a T cell subset sorted from them (not recorded which). These receptors all come from a young man who had mild COVID-19 (a few samples of this study predate the infection). Cell type and time point are not known. CDR3s include the opening cysteine and the closing phenylalanine or tryptophan. A D gene is named only where the DNA matches it firmly. Size values are once, few and many counts, or a class for expanded clones, and some rows have none.

V: TRBV7-9; J: TRBJ2-6; D: TRBD2; size: -; DNA: TGTGCCAGCTCCCCGAGGGACTACTCTGGGGCCAACGTCCTGACTTTC; CDR3: CASSPRDYSGANVLTF
V: TRBV5-4; J: TRBJ2-3; D: TRBD2; size: -; DNA: TGTGCCAGCAGCTCGCGACTAGCGGGGGTGACAGATACGCAGTATTTT; CDR3: CASSSRLAGVTDTQYF
V: TRBV7-9; J: TRBJ2-3; D: TRBD2; size: -; DNA: TGTGCCAGCAGCATTCCACCCTCTAGCGGGGGGGATAGCACAGATACGCAGTATTTT; CDR3: CASSIPPSSGGDSTDTQYF
V: TRBV4-3; J: TRBJ2-3; D: TRBD2; size: -; DNA: TGCGCCAGCAGCCAAGAAGGCGGGGGGTTGAATACGCAGTATTTT; CDR3: CASSQEGGGLNTQYF
V: TRBV4-2; J: TRBJ2-5; D: -; size: few; DNA: TGTGCCAGCAGCCAAGGTGCTGGCAAAGAGACCCAGTACTTC; CDR3: CASSQGAGKETQYF
V: TRBV4-1; J: TRBJ2-2; D: -; size: -; DNA: TGCGCCAGCAGCGGGGGAGAAACGAACACCGGGGAGCTGTTTTTT; CDR3: CASSGGETNTGELFF
V: TRBV4-3; J: TRBJ1-1; D: -; size: -; DNA: TGCGCCAGCAGCCAAGAACGGCTTAGTGCTGAAGCTTTCTTT; CDR3: CASSQERLSAEAFF
V: TRBV19; J: TRBJ2-4; D: -; size: few; DNA: TGTGCCAGTAGTATCCGAGGGGCGGCCAAAAACATTCAGTACTTC; CDR3: CASSIRGAAKNIQYF
V: TRBV20-1; J: TRBJ2-3; D: TRBD2; size: -; DNA: TGCAGTGCGCCACCACTAGCGGGGGCCACAGATACGCAGTATTTT; CDR3: CSAPPLAGATDTQYF
V: TRBV4-1; J: TRBJ2-1; D: TRBD2; size: many; DNA: TGCGCCAGCAGCCAAGATCACCCAGCTAGCGGGGCTCCTAAGGAGTTCTTC; CDR3: CASSQDHPASGAPKEFF
V: TRBV27; J: TRBJ2-2; D: -; size: -; DNA: TGTGCCAGCAGTCTTACTTCAGGGTACGGGGAGCTGTTTTTT; CDR3: CASSLTSGYGELFF
V: TRBV5-1; J: TRBJ2-1; D: -; size: few; DNA: TGCGCCAGCAGCCCCTTTCGGGGGGCGCGTAATGAGCAGTTCTTC; CDR3: CASSPFRGARNEQFF
V: TRBV7-6; J: TRBJ2-1; D: TRBD1; size: -; DNA: TGTGCCAGCAGCTCGAGAGGGACAGGGGGCAACAATGAGCAGTTCTTC; CDR3: CASSSRGTGGNNEQFF
V: TRBV4-2; J: TRBJ2-5; D: TRBD2; size: -; DNA: TGTGCCAGCAGCCAAGATCTACTAGCGGGGGCCCAAGAGACCCAGTACTTC; CDR3: CASSQDLLAGAQETQYF
V: TRBV28; J: TRBJ2-7; D: -; size: few; DNA: TGTGCCAGCAGTTCAGTACAGGGAGTCTCCGAGCAGTACTTC; CDR3: CASSSVQGVSEQYF
V: TRBV3-1; J: TRBJ2-7; D: -; size: few; DNA: TGTGCCAGCAGCCTTCGGGCCTCCTACGAGCAGTACTTC; CDR3: CASSLRASYEQYF
V: TRBV6-6; J: TRBJ2-2; D: -; size: few; DNA: TGTGCCAGCAGTTATTCGAGGGGGGAGGGGGAGCTGTTTTTT; CDR3: CASSYSRGEGELFF
V: TRBV30; J: TRBJ1-5; D: TRBD1; size: -; DNA: TGTGCCTGGAGTCCAAGCCGGACAGGGCATCAGCCCCAGCATTTT; CDR3: CAWSPSRTGHQPQHF
V: TRBV12-3/TRBV12-4; J: TRBJ2-7; D: -; size: few; DNA: TGTGCCAGCAGTTACAGCTCCTACGAGCAGTACTTC; CDR3: CASSYSSYEQYF
V: TRBV20-1; J: TRBJ1-1; D: -; size: -; DNA: TGCAGTGCCCCGGGTCCCGACCCCAACACTGAAGCTTTCTTT; CDR3: CSAPGPDPNTEAFF
V: TRBV7-2; J: TRBJ1-3; D: -; size: many; DNA: TGTGCCAGCAGCCAAAGCACCGCAGGGTCTGGAAACACCATATATTTT; CDR3: CASSQSTAGSGNTIYF
V: TRBV5-1; J: TRBJ2-1; D: -; size: few; DNA: TGCGCCAGCAGCTTGTACGGTTTAGGGTCCTACAATGAGCAGTTCTTC; CDR3: CASSLYGLGSYNEQFF
V: TRBV18; J: TRBJ1-2; D: -; size: few; DNA: TGTGCCAGCTCACCAAGGACGACCCGCTATGGCTACACCTTC; CDR3: CASSPRTTRYGYTF
V: TRBV9; J: TRBJ1-2; D: -; size: -; DNA: TGTGCCAGCAGCGTCGGACTGCACTATGGCTACACCTTC; CDR3: CASSVGLHYGYTF
V: TRBV30; J: TRBJ2-3; D: -; size: few; DNA: TGTGCCTGGAGTACAAACAGGGATGGCACAGATACGCAGTATTTT; CDR3: CAWSTNRDGTDTQYF
V: TRBV5-1; J: TRBJ1-1; D: -; size: few; DNA: TGCGCCAGCAGCTTGGACAGCCGGGACACTGAAGCTTTCTTT; CDR3: CASSLDSRDTEAFF
V: TRBV5-1; J: TRBJ2-1; D: -; size: -; DNA: TGCGCCAGCAGCTTGAACAGCTTCTACAATGAGCAGTTCTTC; CDR3: CASSLNSFYNEQFF
V: TRBV29-1; J: TRBJ1-1; D: -; size: -; DNA: TGCAGCGGACGACAGAGCACTGAAGCTTTCTTT; CDR3: CSGRQSTEAFF
V: TRBV24-1; J: TRBJ2-3; D: -; size: few; DNA: TGTGCCACCAGTGATTTTACCGCCGATAAGGGGCTCCGCACAGATACGCAGTATTTT; CDR3: CATSDFTADKGLRTDTQYF
V: TRBV20-1; J: TRBJ2-1; D: TRBD2; size: -; DNA: TGCAGTGCCCGCCTCGGGAGGTTGCAGTTCTTC; CDR3: CSARLGRLQFF
V: TRBV4-2; J: TRBJ2-3; D: TRBD2; size: -; DNA: TGTGCCAGCAGCCCGGTAGCGGGTGGCCTACGTAGCACAGATACGCAGTATTTT; CDR3: CASSPVAGGLRSTDTQYF
V: TRBV20-1; J: TRBJ2-7; D: -; size: -; DNA: TGCAGTGCTAGAGATTTTTCCAGGTCGAACGAGCAGTACTTC; CDR3: CSARDFSRSNEQYF
V: TRBV7-7; J: TRBJ2-5; D: -; size: many; DNA: TGTGCCAGCAGCACCGCGCTCGCGGAAGGGACCCAGTACTTC; CDR3: CASSTALAEGTQYF
V: TRBV29-1; J: TRBJ1-1; D: -; size: -; DNA: TGCAGCGTTCACAGGATGAACACTGAAGCTTTCTTT; CDR3: CSVHRMNTEAFF
V: TRBV5-1; J: TRBJ1-2; D: TRBD1; size: few; DNA: TGCGCCAGCAGCGGGGGACAGCCTAACTATGGCTACACCTTC; CDR3: CASSGGQPNYGYTF
V: TRBV7-2; J: TRBJ1-1; D: -; size: -; DNA: TGTGCCAGCAGCCTCCGGGGCAGGAACACTGAAGCTTTCTTT; CDR3: CASSLRGRNTEAFF
V: TRBV15; J: TRBJ2-7; D: -; size: -; DNA: TGTGCCACCAGCAGTGGGACATACGAGCAGTACTTC; CDR3: CATSSGTYEQYF
V: TRBV7-9; J: TRBJ2-3; D: -; size: many; DNA: TGTGCCAGCAGCTTAGGACCAGATACGCAGTATTTT; CDR3: CASSLGPDTQYF
V: TRBV9; J: TRBJ1-1; D: -; size: -; DNA: TGTGCCAGCAGCGCCACCAGACACCTGGGGACTGAAGCTTTCTTT; CDR3: CASSATRHLGTEAFF
V: TRBV9; J: TRBJ2-1; D: TRBD2; size: -; DNA: TGTGCCAGCAGCGTAGAGGCGGGGGGGAATGAGCAGTTCTTC; CDR3: CASSVEAGGNEQFF
V: TRBV5-6; J: TRBJ1-1; D: TRBD1; size: -; DNA: TGTGCCAGCAGCTTGTGGGTCAGGGGGTTGAACACTGAAGCTTTATTT; CDR3: CASSLWVRGLNTEALF
V: TRBV12-3/TRBV12-4; J: TRBJ1-1; D: TRBD1; size: -; DNA: TGTGCCAGCACACCGGGACAGGGGTTCACTGAAGCTTTCTTT; CDR3: CASTPGQGFTEAFF
V: TRBV27; J: TRBJ1-2; D: -; size: -; DNA: TGTGCCAGCAGTGAATTAGAGGCGGGGGGAGGCCCCTATGGCTACACCTTC; CDR3: CASSELEAGGGPYGYTF
V: TRBV19; J: TRBJ2-2; D: -; size: few; DNA: TGTGCCAGTAGTACGGGACTTACGAACACCGGGGAGCTGTTTTTT; CDR3: CASSTGLTNTGELFF
V: TRBV20-1; J: TRBJ2-2; D: TRBD1; size: few; DNA: TGCAGTGCTGACAGGGTAGACACCGGGGAGCTGTTTTTT; CDR3: CSADRVDTGELFF